This is a list of T cell receptor beta chains from one sample in a study of technical replicates of blood from several donors. Measured with immunoSEQ multiplex PCR; TCRdb has only the in-frame clones, and not every one. Of approximately 81,000 clones detected, under 96% appear once; the ten largest clones hold around 0.38%. The source material was T cells isolated from PBMCs. Receptors originate from a human donor in good health. Each CDR3 is given with its conserved first and last residue. The order of the fields is D gene, V gene, J gene, CDR3 length, clone size, CDR3 protein, CDR3 DNA. The D gene is left open where the match is weak. Clone size is not always given. Where it is, it says once, few, many or a class for expanded clones.

NA	TRBV5-8	TRBJ1-1	14	NA	CASSLPELNTEAFF	TGTGCCAGCAGCTTACCTGAGTTGAACACTGAAGCTTTCTTT
NA	TRBV30	TRBJ2-7	13	NA	CAWSRDSAGGQYF	TGTGCCTGGAGTCGGGACTCGGCAGGCGGGCAGTACTTC
TRBD2	TRBV9	TRBJ2-7	19	once	CASSTLAGWTSGRAREQYF	TGTGCCAGCAGCACCCTTGCTGGCTGGACTAGCGGGAGGGCCCGCGAGCAGTACTTC
TRBD1	TRBV6-1	TRBJ2-7	12	NA	CASMDRNYEQYF	TGTGCCAGCATGGACAGGAACTACGAGCAGTACTTC
NA	TRBV27	TRBJ1-4	15	NA	CASRGSTGSNEKLFF	TGTGCCAGCAGGGGATCGACAGGTAGTAATGAAAAACTGTTTTTT
TRBD1	TRBV6-5	TRBJ1-1	16	NA	CASSWDRGSMNTEAFF	TGTGCCAGCAGTTGGGACAGGGGCTCCATGAACACTGAAGCTTTCTTT
NA	TRBV7-2	TRBJ2-1	17	NA	CASSFGLGGGLSNEQFF	TGTGCCAGCAGCTTTGGTTTAGGGGGGGGGCTTTCCAATGAGCAGTTCTTC
NA	TRBV7-2	TRBJ2-1	14	NA	CASSLEGAFNEQFF	TGTGCCAGCAGCTTAGAAGGGGCGTTCAATGAGCAGTTCTTC
NA	TRBV30	TRBJ2-7	10	NA	CAWEDYEQYF	TGTGCCTGGGAGGACTACGAGCAGTACTTC
TRBD1	TRBV10-3	TRBJ2-1	13	NA	CAIAGDRANEQFF	TGTGCCATCGCTGGTGACAGGGCCAATGAGCAGTTCTTC
NA	TRBV28	TRBJ1-5	14	NA	CASSKGTGYQPQHF	TGTGCCAGCAGTAAAGGAACGGGTTATCAGCCCCAGCATTTT
TRBD1	TRBV7-2	TRBJ1-1	13	NA	CALRTGWGTEAFF	TGTGCCCTGAGGACAGGGTGGGGCACTGAAGCTTTCTTT
NA	TRBV27	TRBJ1-2	15	NA	CASSLFQGPYYGYTF	TGTGCCAGCAGTTTATTTCAGGGCCCCTACTATGGCTACACCTTC
NA	TRBV11-3	TRBJ1-4	16	NA	CASSLSGWVANEKLFF	TGTGCCAGCAGCTTATCGGGATGGGTAGCGAATGAAAAACTGTTTTTT
NA	TRBV13	TRBJ2-7	12	NA	CASSLYRNEQYF	TGTGCCAGCAGCTTATACAGGAACGAGCAGTACTTC
TRBD1	TRBV2	TRBJ2-5	13	NA	CASSGDRVETQYF	TGTGCCAGCAGCGGAGACAGGGTAGAGACCCAGTACTTC
NA	TRBV19	TRBJ2-1	12	NA	CASSPGENEQFF	TGTGCCAGTAGTCCGGGAGAGAATGAGCAGTTCTTC
NA	TRBV2	TRBJ2-7	16	once	CASITGSFFVPYEQYF	TGTGCCAGCATAACCGGGTCCTTCTTCGTTCCCTACGAGCAGTACTTC
TRBD1	TRBV27	TRBJ2-7	16	NA	CASSLSPGQGAYEQYF	TGTGCCAGCAGTTTATCGCCGGGACAGGGGGCCTACGAGCAGTACTTC
NA	TRBV30	TRBJ1-2	11	NA	CAWDSFFYYTF	TGTGCCTGGGACAGTTTCTTCTATTACACCTTC
NA	TRBV5-6	TRBJ2-6	14	NA	CASSFFTGANVLTF	TGTGCCAGCAGTTTTTTTACTGGGGCCAACGTCCTGACTTTC
TRBD1	TRBV13	TRBJ2-1	13	NA	CASSSQGAHEQFF	TGTGCCAGCAGCTCTCAGGGGGCTCATGAGCAGTTCTTC
TRBD2	TRBV9	TRBJ2-1	16	NA	CASSVEGGTTYNEQFF	TGTGCCAGCAGCGTAGAAGGTGGGACTACCTACAATGAGCAGTTCTTC
NA	TRBV27	TRBJ2-7	15	NA	CASSRTQVLSYEQYF	TGTGCCAGCAGTCGAACTCAAGTCTTGTCCTACGAGCAGTACTTC
NA	TRBV6-5	TRBJ1-1	14	NA	CASSLSRDIWEAFF	TGTGCCAGCAGTTTGAGCCGGGACATTTGGGAAGCTTTCTTT
TRBD2	TRBV19	TRBJ2-2	15	NA	CASRLRDYNTGELFF	TGTGCCAGTAGGCTCCGGGACTATAACACCGGGGAGCTGTTTTTT
TRBD1	TRBV11-2	TRBJ1-3	15	NA	CASSSTGDSGNTIYF	TGTGCCAGCAGCTCGACAGGGGACTCTGGAAACACCATATATTTT
NA	TRBV5-6	TRBJ2-1	15	NA	CASSLIPRQNNEQFF	TGTGCCAGCAGCTTAATTCCTAGACAGAACAATGAGCAGTTCTTC
TRBD1	TRBV5-4	TRBJ2-7	15	NA	CASSFGTGHTYEQYF	TGTGCCAGCAGCTTTGGGACAGGGCATACCTACGAGCAGTACTTC
NA	TRBV5-6	TRBJ2-2	15	NA	CASSYTGKGTGELFF	TGTGCCAGCAGCTACACAGGGAAGGGCACCGGGGAGCTGTTTTTT
TRBD1	TRBV9	TRBJ1-2	13	NA	CASSVEYRGGYTF	TGTGCCAGCAGCGTAGAGTACAGGGGAGGCTACACCTTC
NA	TRBV6-5	TRBJ1-5	14	NA	CASSQIDSNQPQHF	TGTGCCAGCAGCCAAATAGATAGCAATCAGCCCCAGCATTTT
TRBD2	TRBV7-3	TRBJ2-3	16	NA	CASSLTGGAGADTQYF	TGTGCCAGCAGCTTAACAGGGGGAGCGGGGGCAGATACGCAGTATTTT
TRBD2	TRBV10-3	TRBJ2-5	16	NA	CAISEGLSGSGETQYF	TGTGCCATCAGTGAGGGCCTTAGCGGGAGTGGAGAGACCCAGTACTTC
TRBD1	TRBV29-1	TRBJ2-7	15	NA	CSVENRDRAIYEQYF	TGCAGCGTTGAAAACCGGGACAGGGCTATCTACGAGCAGTACTTC
NA	TRBV11-3	TRBJ2-7	18	NA	CASNLKVRGPWAWDEQYF	TGTGCCAGCAACCTTAAGGTGAGAGGGCCCTGGGCCTGGGATGAGCAGTACTTC
NA	TRBV9	TRBJ1-2	15	NA	CASSSWGGTAYGYTF	TGTGCCAGCAGCTCCTGGGGGGGGACTGCCTATGGCTACACCTTC
TRBD1	TRBV6-1	TRBJ1-5	17	NA	CASSERDRGSYNQPQHF	TGTGCCAGCAGTGAACGGGACAGGGGATCGTACAATCAGCCCCAGCATTTT